This T cell receptor beta chain came from a study of T-cell memory formation after mild COVID-19. V was clipped by 0 bases and J by 2 bases, with 12 bases between them. The CDR3 spans 15 residues. CDR1 is SGHRS and CDR2 is YFSETQ in the germline V gene. This clonotype was detected only once. TCRalpha and TCRbeta libraries used 5'RACE with constant-segment primers and UMIs. TCRdb fed the 5' RACE reads into MiXCR, producing one record per CDR3 protein. Of 110,000 to 150,000 distinct CDR3 sequences in the sample, almost 25% were seen once. The chain joins TRBV5-1 to TRBJ2-7; TRBD1 is a possible D gene (6 bases). The sequencing sample was made of PBMCs or a T cell subset sorted from them (not recorded which). This TCR derives from an adult woman who had mild COVID-19 (a few samples of this study predate the infection). Cell type and time point are not known. CDR3 sequence: CASSLDPGQAYEQYF. The CDR3 region has the DNA TGCGCCAGCAGCTTGGACCCGGGACAAGCCTACGAGCAGTACTTC.